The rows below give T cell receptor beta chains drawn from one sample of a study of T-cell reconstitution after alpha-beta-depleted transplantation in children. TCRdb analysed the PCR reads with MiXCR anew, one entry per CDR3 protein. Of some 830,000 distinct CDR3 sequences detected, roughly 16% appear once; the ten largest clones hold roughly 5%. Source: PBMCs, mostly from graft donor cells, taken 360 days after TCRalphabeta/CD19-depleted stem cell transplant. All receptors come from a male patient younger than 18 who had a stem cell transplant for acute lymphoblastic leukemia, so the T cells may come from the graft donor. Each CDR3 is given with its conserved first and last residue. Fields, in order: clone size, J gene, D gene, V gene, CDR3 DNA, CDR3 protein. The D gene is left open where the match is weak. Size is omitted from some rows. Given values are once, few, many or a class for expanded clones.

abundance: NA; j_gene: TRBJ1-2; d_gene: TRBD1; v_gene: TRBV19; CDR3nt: TGTGCCAGTAGGAGGGGGCGGAATGGCTACACCTTC; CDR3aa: CASRRGRNGYTF
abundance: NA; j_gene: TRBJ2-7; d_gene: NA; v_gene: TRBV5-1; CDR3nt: TGCGCCAGCAGCTTGGTCGTGGTCCCCTACGAGCAGTACTTC; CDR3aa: CASSLVVVPYEQYF
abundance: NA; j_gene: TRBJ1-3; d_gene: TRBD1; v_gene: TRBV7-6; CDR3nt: TGTGCCAGCAGCTTAGACCTCCCGGGACAGGGGGGGGAAAGAGGAAACACCATATATTTT; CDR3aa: CASSLDLPGQGGERGNTIYF
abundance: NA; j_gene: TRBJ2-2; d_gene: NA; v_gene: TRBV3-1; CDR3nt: TGTGCCAGCAGCCAAGACGGGGCCGGGGAGCTGTTTTTT; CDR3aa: CASSQDGAGELFF
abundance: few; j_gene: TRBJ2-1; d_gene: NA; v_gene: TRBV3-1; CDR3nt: TGTGCCAGCAGCCCAAGGGGACTTTCCGATGAGCAGTTCTTC; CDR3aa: CASSPRGLSDEQFF
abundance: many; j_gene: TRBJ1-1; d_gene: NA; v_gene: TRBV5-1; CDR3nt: TGCGCCAGCAGCTTATCGACAGTACCAATGAACACTGAAGCTTTCTTT; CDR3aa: CASSLSTVPMNTEAFF
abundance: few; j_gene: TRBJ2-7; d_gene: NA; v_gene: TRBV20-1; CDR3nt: TGCAGTGCTCCCCGGGACTTCTGGGGGTACGAGCAGTACTTC; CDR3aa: CSAPRDFWGYEQYF
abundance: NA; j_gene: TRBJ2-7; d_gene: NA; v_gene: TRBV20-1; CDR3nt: TGCAGTGCTTTCCAGGGCGTCTACGAGCAGTACTTC; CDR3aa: CSAFQGVYEQYF
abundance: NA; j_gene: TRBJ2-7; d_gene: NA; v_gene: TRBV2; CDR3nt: TGTGCCAGCAGGCGCACGGGACTTTCCTACGAGCAGTACTTC; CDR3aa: CASRRTGLSYEQYF
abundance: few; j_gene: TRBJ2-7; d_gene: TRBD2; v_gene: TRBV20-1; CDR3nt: TGCAGTGCTAGAGAGGGCGGGAGGGGATACGAGCAGTACTTC; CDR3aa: CSAREGGRGYEQYF
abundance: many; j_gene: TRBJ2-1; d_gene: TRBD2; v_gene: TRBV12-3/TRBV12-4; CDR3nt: TGTGCCAGCAGACGGGAGGGACTAGCATACAATGAGCAGTTCTTC; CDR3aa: CASRREGLAYNEQFF
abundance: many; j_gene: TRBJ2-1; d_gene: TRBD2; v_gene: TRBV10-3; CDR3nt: TGTGCCATCACCCCGGGACTAGCGGGAATCCCTGAGCAGTTCTTC; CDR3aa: CAITPGLAGIPEQFF
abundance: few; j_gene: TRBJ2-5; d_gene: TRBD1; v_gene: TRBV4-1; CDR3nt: TGCGCCAGCAGCCAAGAATGGACAGGGGTCAGCACCCAGTACTTC; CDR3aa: CASSQEWTGVSTQYF
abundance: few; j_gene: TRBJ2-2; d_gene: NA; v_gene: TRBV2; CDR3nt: TGTGCCAGCAGTGAGAGACGCGCGAACACCGGGGAGCTGTTTTTT; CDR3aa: CASSERRANTGELFF
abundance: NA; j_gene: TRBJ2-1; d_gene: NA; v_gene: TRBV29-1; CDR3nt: TGCAGCGAAGGCTACTCCTACAATGAGCAGTTCTTC; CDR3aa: CSEGYSYNEQFF
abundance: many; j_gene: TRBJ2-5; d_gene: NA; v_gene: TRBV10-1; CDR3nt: TGCGCCAGCAGTGAAGTCGGGATGGAGACCCAGTACTTC; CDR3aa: CASSEVGMETQYF
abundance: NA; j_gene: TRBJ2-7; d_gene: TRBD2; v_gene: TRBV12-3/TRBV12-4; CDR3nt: TGTGCCAGCAGTAGGCGGGAGACCTACGAGCAGTACTTC; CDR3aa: CASSRRETYEQYF
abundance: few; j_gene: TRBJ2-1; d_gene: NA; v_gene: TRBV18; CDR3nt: TGTGCCAGCTCACCACCCGATGGGGCGGACGGAAATGAGCAGTTCTTC; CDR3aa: CASSPPDGADGNEQFF
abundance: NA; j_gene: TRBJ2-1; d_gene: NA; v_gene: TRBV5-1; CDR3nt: TGCGCCAGCAGCTCCCTCGGCGGGTACAATGAGCAGTTCTTC; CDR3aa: CASSSLGGYNEQFF
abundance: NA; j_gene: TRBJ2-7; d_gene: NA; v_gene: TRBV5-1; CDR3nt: TGCGCCAGCAGTAGTGCCTCGGACGAGCAGTACTTC; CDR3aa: CASSSASDEQYF
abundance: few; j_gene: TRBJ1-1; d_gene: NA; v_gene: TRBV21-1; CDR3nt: TGTGCCAGCAGCAGAAACCGGGACAGGGGTCAACTGAACACTGAAGCTTTCTTT; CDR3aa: CASSRNRDRGQLNTEAFF
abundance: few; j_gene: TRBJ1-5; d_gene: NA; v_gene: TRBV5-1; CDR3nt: TGCGCCAGCAGCTGGATGGGACCGGGGGAGGATCAGCCCCAGCATTTT; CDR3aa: CASSWMGPGEDQPQHF
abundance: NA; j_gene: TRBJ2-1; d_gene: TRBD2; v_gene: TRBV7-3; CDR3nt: TGTGCCAGCAGCTTAAACGAGGAAGCTAGAGCGGGAGGGTTTTGGAGGGATGAGCAGTTCTTC; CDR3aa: CASSLNEEARAGGFWRDEQFF
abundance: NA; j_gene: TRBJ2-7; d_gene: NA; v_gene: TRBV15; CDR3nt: TGTGCCACCAGGAGACCAGGGGTCTACGAGCAGTACTTC; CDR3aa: CATRRPGVYEQYF
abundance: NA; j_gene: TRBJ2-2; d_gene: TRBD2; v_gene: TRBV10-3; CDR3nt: TGTGCCATCAGTGAGGCGGAAGCGGGAAATACCGGGGAGCTGTTTTTT; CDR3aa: CAISEAEAGNTGELFF
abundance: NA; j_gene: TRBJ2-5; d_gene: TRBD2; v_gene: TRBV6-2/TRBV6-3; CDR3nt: TGTGCCAGCAGTCTTACGACTAGCGGGAGCGGGGAGACCCAGTACTTC; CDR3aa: CASSLTTSGSGETQYF
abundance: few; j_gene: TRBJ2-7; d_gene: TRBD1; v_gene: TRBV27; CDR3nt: TGTGCCAGCTCCCGCGGGACAGGGCACTACGAGCAGTACTTC; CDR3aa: CASSRGTGHYEQYF
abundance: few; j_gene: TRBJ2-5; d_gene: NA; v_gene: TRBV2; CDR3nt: TGTGCCAGCAGATCCGGGTATGGGACCCAGTACTTC; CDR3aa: CASRSGYGTQYF
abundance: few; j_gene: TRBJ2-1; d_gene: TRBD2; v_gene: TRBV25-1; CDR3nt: TGTGCCAGCAGTCCTTTGTGGGGGGGCTACAATGAGCAGTTCTTC; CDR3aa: CASSPLWGGYNEQFF
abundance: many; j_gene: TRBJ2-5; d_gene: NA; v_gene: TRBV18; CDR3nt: TGTGCCAGCTCACCCTCGACGGATCAAGAGACCCAGTACTTC; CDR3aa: CASSPSTDQETQYF
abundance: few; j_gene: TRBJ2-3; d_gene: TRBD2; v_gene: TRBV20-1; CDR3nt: TGCAGTGCTAGCCGGGAGGCCTTCACAGATACGCAGTATTTT; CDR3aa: CSASREAFTDTQYF
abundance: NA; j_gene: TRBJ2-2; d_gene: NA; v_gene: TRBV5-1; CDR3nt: TGCGCCAGCAGCAAAACACGGGACGGCCCCCCCGGGGAGCTGTTTTTT; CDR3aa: CASSKTRDGPPGELFF
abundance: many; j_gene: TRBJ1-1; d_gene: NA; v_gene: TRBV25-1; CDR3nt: TGTGCCAGCAGTGCCGACAGATTGAACACTGAAGCTTTCTTT; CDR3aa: CASSADRLNTEAFF
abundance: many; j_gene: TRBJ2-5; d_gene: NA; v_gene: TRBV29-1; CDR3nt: TGCAGCGTTGGAAGCGGCGGAGAGACCCAGTACTTC; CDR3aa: CSVGSGGETQYF
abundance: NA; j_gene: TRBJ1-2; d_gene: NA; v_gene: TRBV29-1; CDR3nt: TGCAGCGTGGGGACGGGCTATGGCTACACCTTC; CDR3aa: CSVGTGYGYTF
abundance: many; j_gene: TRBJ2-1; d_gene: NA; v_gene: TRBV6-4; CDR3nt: TGTGCCAGCAGTCTCAAACAGGGATACAATGAGCAGTTCTTC; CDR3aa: CASSLKQGYNEQFF
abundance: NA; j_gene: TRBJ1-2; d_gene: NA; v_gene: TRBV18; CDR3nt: TGTGCCAGCTCACGCCCAGCCGGGGCAGCCATCTACACCTTC; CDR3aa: CASSRPAGAAIYTF
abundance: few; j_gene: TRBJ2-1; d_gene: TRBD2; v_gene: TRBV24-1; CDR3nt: TGTGCCACCAGTGATAGTAGCGGGAGCCCTGGTGGTGAGCAGTTCTTC; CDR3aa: CATSDSSGSPGGEQFF
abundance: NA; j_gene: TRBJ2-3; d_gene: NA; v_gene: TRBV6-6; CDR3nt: TGTGCCAGCAAGGGACTGTTATCAGATACGCAGTATTTT; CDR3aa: CASKGLLSDTQYF
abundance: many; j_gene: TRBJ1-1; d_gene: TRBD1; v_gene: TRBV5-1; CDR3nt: TGCGCCAGCAGCTTGGCAGGGGGAGTGGGGTGGAACCCTGAAGCTTTCTTT; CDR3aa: CASSLAGGVGWNPEAFF
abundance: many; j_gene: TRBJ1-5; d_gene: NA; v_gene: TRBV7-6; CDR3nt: TGTGCCAGCAGCTTAGCGGCACATAAGCCCCAGCATTTT; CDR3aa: CASSLAAHKPQHF